This T cell receptor (beta chain) emerged from a study of PD-1 blockade in mismatch repair-deficient tumors. Study-level points and caveats: After pembrolizumab, tumor-resident clones rose rapidly, then generally contracted before radiologic responses.

With regard to this clone: No antigen is known for it.

Sequenced by immunoSEQ multiplex PCR; TCRdb stores in-frame clones only, minus some. The table has approximately 40,000 clones, roughly 77% seen once. The germline V gene encodes CDR1 SGHVS and CDR2 FQNEAQ. V was trimmed by 5 bases and J by 6 bases, leaving 11 bases between them. The CDR3 covers 13 residues. The clonotype was recovered from an adult with mismatch repair-deficient cancer. The J gene is TRBJ1-5, the V gene TRBV7-8, with D possibly TRBD1 on 5 matching bases. The input for sequencing was peripheral blood, taken 4 weeks after starting pembrolizumab. CDR3 sequence reads: CASSSGGTQPQHF. In DNA form, the CDR3 reads TGTGCCAGCAGCAGTGGGGGGACTCAGCCCCAGCATTTT. The whole variable domain, filled in from reference TRBV7-8 and TRBJ1-5, reads GAGVSQSPRYKVAKRGQDVALRCDPISGHVSLFWYQQALGQGPEFLTYFQNEAQLDKSGLPSDRFFAERPEGSVSTLKIQRTQQEDSAVYLCASSSGGTQPQHFGDGTRLSIL.